Listed below are T cell receptor beta chains from one sample, sequenced in a study of CD8 T cells in ankylosing spondylitis. MiXCR, applied by TCRdb to the 5' RACE reads, yields one record per CDR3 protein. The table includes 200,000 to 250,000 distinct CDR3 sequences, approximately 10% detected once. The sample consisted of blood, either unsorted or a sorted T cell fraction (not recorded which). These receptors all come from a male donor with ankylosing spondylitis or in good health (not recorded which). The CDR3 runs from the conserved cysteine through the conserved F or W. The order of the fields is clone size, V gene, D gene, J gene, CDR3 DNA, CDR3 protein. The D gene is left open where the match is weak. The size field is filled for only some rows; it gives once, few, many or a size class.

>many|TRBV4-1|-|TRBJ2-7
TGCGCCAGCAGATACAGGGTAGAGGCCTCCTACGAGCAGTACTTC
CASRYRVEASYEQYF
>many|TRBV7-1|TRBD1|TRBJ2-4
TGTGCCAGCAGCTCCCCGCCGGGACAGGGATCCCTTGGGGGATGGGCCAAAAACATTCAGTACTTC
CASSSPPGQGSLGGWAKNIQYF
>many|TRBV15|TRBD1|TRBJ2-1
TGTGCCACCAGCAGAACGGACAGGAAAGTCTTC
CATSRTDRKVF
>many|TRBV3-1|-|TRBJ2-3
TGTGCCAGCAGCCAACAGGGACCGGATACGCAGTATTTT
CASSQQGPDTQYF
>many|TRBV20-1|-|TRBJ2-3
TGCAGTGCTAGCCCCGGGACGTCTATCACAGATACGCAGTATTTT
CSASPGTSITDTQYF
>many|TRBV29-1|TRBD1|TRBJ2-3
TGCAGCGGGGCAGGGGGCTACAGGAGCACAGATACGCAGTATTTT
CSGAGGYRSTDTQYF
>-|TRBV30|-|TRBJ1-3
TGTGCCTGGACAGTTAAAGGGGTTCGGTCTGGAAACACCATATATTTT
CAWTVKGVRSGNTIYF
>many|TRBV20-1|-|TRBJ2-5
TGCACCTCTAGCGATCAAGAGACCCAGTACTTC
CTSSDQETQYF
>few|TRBV5-1|-|TRBJ1-6
TGCGCCAGCAGCTTAACTCGAAGGGATTCACCCCTCCACTTT
CASSLTRRDSPLHF
>many|TRBV12-3/TRBV12-4|-|TRBJ2-1
TGTGCCAGCAGTTTACTAAGACAGGCCGTTCCCCCCTACAATGAGCAGTTCTTC
CASSLLRQAVPPYNEQFF
>many|TRBV20-1|-|TRBJ2-5
TGCAGTGCTAGGGGCAGACAAGAGACCCAGTACTTC
CSARGRQETQYF
>-|TRBV7-9|-|TRBJ1-2
TGTGCCAGCAGTAGTCTAGAGGGGGGCAATGGCTACACCTTC
CASSSLEGGNGYTF
>few|TRBV7-2|TRBD2|TRBJ2-5
TGTGCCAGCAGTTATAGTGGGACTAGCGGAGAGACCCAGTACTTC
CASSYSGTSGETQYF
>few|TRBV7-8|TRBD2|TRBJ2-1
TGTGCCAGCAGCTTAGGAGCGGGGGGAAACAATGAGCAGTTCTTC
CASSLGAGGNNEQFF
>many|TRBV11-3|-|TRBJ2-1
TGTGCCAGCAGCGCACGGACGCCTTACAATGAGCAGTTCTTC
CASSARTPYNEQFF
>few|TRBV20-1|-|TRBJ1-2
TGCAGTGCTAGAGATCTATCCTTAAGGAATTATGGCTACACCTTC
CSARDLSLRNYGYTF
>many|TRBV5-1|-|TRBJ1-1
TGCGCCAGCAGCATGCAGTTGAACACTGAAGCTTTCTTT
CASSMQLNTEAFF
>many|TRBV12-3/TRBV12-4|-|TRBJ1-2
TGTGCCAGCAGCATTCGGGACATCCGGCCTTATGGCTACACCTTC
CASSIRDIRPYGYTF
>many|TRBV4-2|TRBD2|TRBJ2-3
TGTGCCAGCAGCCAAGATGCTAGCGGGGGCACAGATACGCAGTATTTT
CASSQDASGGTDTQYF
>many|TRBV4-2|TRBD2|TRBJ2-5
TGTGCCAGCAGCCAACACCGTCAACTAGCGGGGCGCCAAGAGACCCAGTACTTC
CASSQHRQLAGRQETQYF
>few|TRBV6-5|TRBD2|TRBJ2-7
TGTGCCAGCAGTTCCGGGACTAGCGGGGACGAGCAGTACTTC
CASSSGTSGDEQYF
>few|TRBV18|TRBD1|TRBJ2-4
TGTGCCAGCTCAAGGGGGGACAGGGGTCCCAAAAACATTCAGTACTTC
CASSRGDRGPKNIQYF
>many|TRBV15|TRBD2|TRBJ2-5
TGTGCCACCAGCAGAGATCTCGGCGGGGGAGAGACCCAGTACTTC
CATSRDLGGGETQYF
>-|TRBV7-9|-|TRBJ1-4
TGTGCCAGCAGCGGCGGACAGTTTGAAAAACTGTTTTTT
CASSGGQFEKLFF
>many|TRBV5-1|-|TRBJ2-1
TGCGCCAGCAGCCCTGACCACAATGAGCAGTTCTTC
CASSPDHNEQFF
>many|TRBV10-2|-|TRBJ2-5
TGCGCCAGCAGTGAGTCGAGGTCTAGCGCCACCCGGCCCCAGTACTTC
CASSESRSSATRPQYF
>many|TRBV12-3/TRBV12-4|TRBD1|TRBJ2-7
TGTGCCAGCAGTACCTATTTGGGACAGGGATACGAGCAGTACTTC
CASSTYLGQGYEQYF
>few|TRBV6-5|TRBD2|TRBJ2-7
TGTGCCAGCAGAAAAGGGACTAGCGTTGGGAGAGAGCAGTACTTC
CASRKGTSVGREQYF
>few|TRBV30|-|TRBJ1-6
TGTGCCTGGAGTGTAACGGGGGTTAATTCACCCCTCCACTTT
CAWSVTGVNSPLHF
>many|TRBV20-1|TRBD1|TRBJ1-4
TGCAGTGCCCAGGGGGCAACGCGGGATGAAAAACTGTTTTTT
CSAQGATRDEKLFF
>many|TRBV10-3|-|TRBJ2-2
TGTGCCATCAGTCACAGGGACGCCGGGGAGCTGTTTTTT
CAISHRDAGELFF
>many|TRBV20-1|TRBD1|TRBJ1-5
TGCAGTGCTAGAGATCCGGGGCAGGGGGCGGGTCAGCCCCAGCATTTT
CSARDPGQGAGQPQHF
>many|TRBV6-2/TRBV6-3|TRBD2|TRBJ2-3
TGTGCCAGCAGTTACTCGATGCCAGCGGGAAGGGATACGCAGTATTTT
CASSYSMPAGRDTQYF
>few|TRBV4-1|TRBD2|TRBJ2-3
TGCGCCAGCAGCCAAGTAGCGGGAGAGCCAGATACGCAGTATTTT
CASSQVAGEPDTQYF
>many|TRBV29-1|TRBD1|TRBJ2-7
TGCAGCGGATTAACAGGGGACCAGAGGTACTTC
CSGLTGDQRYF
>few|TRBV7-2|-|TRBJ2-3
TGTGCCAGCAGCTTAGACGGTAGAATTGGTGATACGCAGTATTTT
CASSLDGRIGDTQYF
>many|TRBV2|TRBD1|TRBJ1-2
TGTGCCAGCAGGCTGACAGGGACCTATGGCTACACCTTC
CASRLTGTYGYTF
>many|TRBV12-3/TRBV12-4|-|TRBJ2-1
TGTGCCAGCAGTTCCGATAGCGCGACGAGGAATGAGCAGTTCTTC
CASSSDSATRNEQFF
>-|TRBV12-3/TRBV12-4|-|TRBJ2-7
TGTGCCAGCAGTTTTAACGGGGTAAGCTACGAGCAGTACTTC
CASSFNGVSYEQYF
>many|TRBV11-3|-|TRBJ2-7
TGTGCCAGCAGCGCCGAGACAGGAACCGAGCAGTACTTC
CASSAETGTEQYF
>many|TRBV4-2|-|TRBJ2-2
TGTGCCAGCAGCCCAGACGGGCTCGTGGGAACCGGGGAGCTGTTTTTT
CASSPDGLVGTGELFF
>many|TRBV7-9|-|TRBJ2-7
TGTGCCAGCAGCTTCGAGGGCAGTTACTACGAGCAGTACTTC
CASSFEGSYYEQYF
>few|TRBV6-2/TRBV6-3|TRBD2|TRBJ2-7
TGTGCCAGCGGCGGGAGGCCCTACGAGCAGTACTTC
CASGGRPYEQYF
>-|TRBV7-9|TRBD2|TRBJ2-1
TGTGCCAGCAGCTCGATTAGCGGGAGTGGGAATGAGCAGTTCTTC
CASSSISGSGNEQFF
>many|TRBV30|-|TRBJ1-1
TGTGCCTGGAGAATCCACAGACAGGCTAACACTGAAGCTTTCTTT
CAWRIHRQANTEAFF
>-|TRBV5-1|TRBD1|TRBJ1-2
TGCGCCAGCAGCCCGGGACAGTCTCTTGGCTACACCTTC
CASSPGQSLGYTF
>many|TRBV9|-|TRBJ1-1
TGTGCCAGCAGCACCCCCGGGTCCACGAACACTGAAGCTTTCTTT
CASSTPGSTNTEAFF
>few|TRBV30|-|TRBJ1-2
TGTGCCTGGAGCCGACGGCCGGAAGGAGGCTACACCTTC
CAWSRRPEGGYTF
>few|TRBV20-1|TRBD2|TRBJ2-1
TGCAGTGCTGGACTAGCGGGGGGGCCGAGACAAACCCACAATGAGCAGTTCTTC
CSAGLAGGPRQTHNEQFF
>-|TRBV2|TRBD1|TRBJ2-7
TGTGCCAGCAGTCCACAGGGGGACGAGCAGTACTTC
CASSPQGDEQYF
>-|TRBV12-3/TRBV12-4|-|TRBJ1-1
TGTGCCAGCAGTTTAGCGGGCTTTCCAACTAAAGCTTTCTTT
CASSLAGFPTKAFF
>few|TRBV20-1|TRBD1|TRBJ1-5
TGCAGTGCTTTGAGGACAGGCGGCAATCAGCCCCAGCATTTT
CSALRTGGNQPQHF
>many|TRBV20-1|TRBD1|TRBJ1-2
TGCAGTGCCGCTACAGGGGGCGCAGGGTATGGCTACACCTTC
CSAATGGAGYGYTF
>many|TRBV2|-|TRBJ2-5
TGTGCCAGCAGTGCCAGCGGACTACAAGAGACCCAGTACTTC
CASSASGLQETQYF
>-|TRBV10-3|-|TRBJ2-5
TGTGCCATCGGGGTCAGGGGAGAGACCCAGTACTTC
CAIGVRGETQYF
>many|TRBV7-2|-|TRBJ1-1
TGTGCCAGTTCGACAGGACCTAAGGCTGAAGCTTTCTTT
CASSTGPKAEAFF
>few|TRBV29-1|TRBD1|TRBJ2-5
TGCAGCGTTGCGCGGGACAGGGGGCTCCAAGAGACCCAGTACTTC
CSVARDRGLQETQYF
>-|TRBV20-1|-|TRBJ1-2
TGCAGTGCCGAGACAGGCCTGGCAAGTGGCTACACCTTC
CSAETGLASGYTF
>many|TRBV15|-|TRBJ2-7
TGTGCCACCAGCCACCCCGGGACGGCCCCAAATCTGTACTTC
CATSHPGTAPNLYF
>many|TRBV30|TRBD1|TRBJ2-7
TGTGCCTGGAGTCTCGGGACAGGGGCCTACGAGCAGTACTTC
CAWSLGTGAYEQYF